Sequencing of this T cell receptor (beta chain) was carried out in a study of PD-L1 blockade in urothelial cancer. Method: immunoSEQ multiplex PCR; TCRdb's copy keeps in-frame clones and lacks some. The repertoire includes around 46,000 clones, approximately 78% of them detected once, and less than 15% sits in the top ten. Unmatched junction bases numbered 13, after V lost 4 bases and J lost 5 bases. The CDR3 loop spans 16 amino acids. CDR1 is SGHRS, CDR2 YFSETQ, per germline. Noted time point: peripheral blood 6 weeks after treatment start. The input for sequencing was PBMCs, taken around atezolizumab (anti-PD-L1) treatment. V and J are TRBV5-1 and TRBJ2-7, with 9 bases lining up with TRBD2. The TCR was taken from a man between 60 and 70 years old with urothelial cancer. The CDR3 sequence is CASSVGAGTSNDEQYF. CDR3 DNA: TGCGCCAGCAGCGTTGGGGCCGGGACTAGCAACGACGAGCAGTACTTC.